These 11 T cell receptor beta chains were all obtained from the same sample, sequenced in a study of cytotoxic CD8 clonotypes in ibrutinib-treated CLL. The protocol was immunoSEQ multiplex PCR, while the TCRdb copy is restricted to in-frame clones and leaves out a portion. The sample has hundreds of thousands of clones, roughly 65% seen once. Sequenced here: PBMCs, sampled after 12 months of ibrutinib treatment. The origin of the receptors is a human donor with chronic lymphocytic leukemia.

This clone was counted many times. The V and J genes are TRBV13 and TRBJ1-2; 7 bases map to TRBD1. Germline trimming cut 2 bases from V and 3 bases from J; bases unmatched to any gene: 6. The CDR3 covers 15 residues. Germline lookup yields CDR1 PRHDT and CDR2 FYEKMQ (reference sequence). CDR3 sequence (DNA): TGTGCCAGCAGCTTAAGACAGGGTGCGCACTATGGCTACACCTTC. Translated, it gives CASSLRQGAHYGYTF.

V usage is TRBV4-3 and J usage is TRBJ1-1, with D uncertain. V lost 0 bases and J lost 4, with 12 bases in between. CDR1 LGHNA and CDR2 YSLEER come from the germline V gene. The CDR3 covers 15 residues. CDR3 protein: CASSQDLGSRTEAFF. DNA of the CDR3: TGCGCCAGCAGCCAAGATCTTGGCAGCCGCACTGAAGCTTTCTTT.

The J gene is TRBJ2-1, the V gene TRBV29-1; TRBD1 matches at 7 bases. The germline CDR1 and CDR2 sequences are SQVTM and ANQGSEA. The CDR3 extends over 12 amino acids. The V gene end was trimmed by 7 bases and the J gene end by 5 bases; junction bases not matched to a gene: 5. CDR3 in amino acids: CSGPGQHNEQFF. The CDR3 DNA reads as TGCAGCGGACCGGGACAGCACAATGAGCAGTTCTTC.

The chain employs TRBV6-6 and TRBJ2-3; TRBD2 matches 14 bases. Germline-derived CDR1 and CDR2 are MNHNY and SVGAGI (reference sequence). This CDR3 is built from 16 residues. After removal of 6 bases from V and 4 bases from J, the junction contained 6 bases not matched to a gene. CDR3 sequence reads: CASRQGLAGVADTQYF. The CDR3 DNA follows: TGTGCCAGCAGGCAGGGACTAGCGGGAGTTGCAGATACGCAGTATTTT.

This clone was observed at least ten times. The chain uses TRBV2 and TRBJ1-2; 8 positions match TRBD1. Unmatched junction bases numbered 6, after V lost 6 bases and J lost 3 bases. Germline V gene sequence: CDR1 SNHLY, CDR2 FYNNEI. The CDR3 spans 14 residues. CDR3 loop: CASRATGADYGYTF. For the CDR3, the DNA is TGTGCCAGCAGGGCGACAGGGGCTGACTATGGCTACACCTTC.

CDR3 amino acids: CASSDSSPYEQYF. CDR3 nucleotide sequence: TGTGCCAGCAGCGACAGTTCCCCCTACGAGCAGTACTTC. V and J are TRBV7-2 and TRBJ2-7, with a tentative D call TRBD1 (5 bases). The V gene lost 5 bases and the J gene lost 2 bases, with 10 bases spanning the gap. Germline values: CDR1 SGHTA, CDR2 FQGNSA. The CDR3 is made up of 13 amino acids.

The chain uses TRBV6-1 and TRBJ2-7; 12 nucleotides agree with TRBD2. This CDR3 has 13 amino acids. Germline V gene data show CDR1 as MNHNS and CDR2 as SASEGT. J was trimmed by 5 bases and V by 6 bases; bases with no gene match: 2. DNA for the CDR3: TGTGCCAGCAGGACTAGCGGGAGCCACGAGCAGTACTTC. It is translated as CASRTSGSHEQYF.

The rearrangement joins TRBV5-1 to TRBJ1-2; a possible D gene is TRBD1 (6 bases). Trimming took 1 base from V and 6 from J, leaving 7 bases between them. The CDR3 is 12 amino acids. Germline CDR1 SGHRS, CDR2 YFSETQ. CDR3 nucleotide sequence: TGCGCCAGCAGCTTGACAGGGAATGGCTACACCTTC. As protein: CASSLTGNGYTF.

The genes are TRBV7-2 and TRBJ1-4; no clear D gene. The CDR3 covers 16 residues. V shed 1 base and J shed 0 bases, with 9 bases lying between them. Germline CDR1 and CDR2: SGHTA and FQGNSA. CDR3 region: CASSLVPYSTNEKLFF. DNA for the CDR3: TGTGCCAGCAGCTTAGTCCCCTATTCAACTAATGAAAAACTGTTTTTT.

The genes are TRBV11-1 and TRBJ1-1, with D hard to call. CDR3 size: 14 residues. Trimming removed 4 bases from V and 0 bases from J, with 9 bases in between. CDR1 and CDR2 from the germline V gene are SGHAT and FQDESV (reference sequence). This CDR3 reads CASSYRVLNTEAFF. For the CDR3, the DNA is TGTGCCAGCAGCTACCGGGTTCTGAACACTGAAGCTTTCTTT.

This clone has only a few counts. Other nucleotide sequences from this sample produce the same CDR3. The chain links TRBV6-5 to TRBJ1-5; no clear D. The V end was cut by 2 bases, the J end by 0 bases, with 8 bases between. CDR1 and CDR2 from the germline V gene are MNHEY and SVGAGI. The CDR3 sequence is 15 residues long. CDR3 in DNA: TGTGCCAGCAGTTACGAGAGAAATAGCAATCAGCCCCAGCATTTT. It specifies CASSYERNSNQPQHF.